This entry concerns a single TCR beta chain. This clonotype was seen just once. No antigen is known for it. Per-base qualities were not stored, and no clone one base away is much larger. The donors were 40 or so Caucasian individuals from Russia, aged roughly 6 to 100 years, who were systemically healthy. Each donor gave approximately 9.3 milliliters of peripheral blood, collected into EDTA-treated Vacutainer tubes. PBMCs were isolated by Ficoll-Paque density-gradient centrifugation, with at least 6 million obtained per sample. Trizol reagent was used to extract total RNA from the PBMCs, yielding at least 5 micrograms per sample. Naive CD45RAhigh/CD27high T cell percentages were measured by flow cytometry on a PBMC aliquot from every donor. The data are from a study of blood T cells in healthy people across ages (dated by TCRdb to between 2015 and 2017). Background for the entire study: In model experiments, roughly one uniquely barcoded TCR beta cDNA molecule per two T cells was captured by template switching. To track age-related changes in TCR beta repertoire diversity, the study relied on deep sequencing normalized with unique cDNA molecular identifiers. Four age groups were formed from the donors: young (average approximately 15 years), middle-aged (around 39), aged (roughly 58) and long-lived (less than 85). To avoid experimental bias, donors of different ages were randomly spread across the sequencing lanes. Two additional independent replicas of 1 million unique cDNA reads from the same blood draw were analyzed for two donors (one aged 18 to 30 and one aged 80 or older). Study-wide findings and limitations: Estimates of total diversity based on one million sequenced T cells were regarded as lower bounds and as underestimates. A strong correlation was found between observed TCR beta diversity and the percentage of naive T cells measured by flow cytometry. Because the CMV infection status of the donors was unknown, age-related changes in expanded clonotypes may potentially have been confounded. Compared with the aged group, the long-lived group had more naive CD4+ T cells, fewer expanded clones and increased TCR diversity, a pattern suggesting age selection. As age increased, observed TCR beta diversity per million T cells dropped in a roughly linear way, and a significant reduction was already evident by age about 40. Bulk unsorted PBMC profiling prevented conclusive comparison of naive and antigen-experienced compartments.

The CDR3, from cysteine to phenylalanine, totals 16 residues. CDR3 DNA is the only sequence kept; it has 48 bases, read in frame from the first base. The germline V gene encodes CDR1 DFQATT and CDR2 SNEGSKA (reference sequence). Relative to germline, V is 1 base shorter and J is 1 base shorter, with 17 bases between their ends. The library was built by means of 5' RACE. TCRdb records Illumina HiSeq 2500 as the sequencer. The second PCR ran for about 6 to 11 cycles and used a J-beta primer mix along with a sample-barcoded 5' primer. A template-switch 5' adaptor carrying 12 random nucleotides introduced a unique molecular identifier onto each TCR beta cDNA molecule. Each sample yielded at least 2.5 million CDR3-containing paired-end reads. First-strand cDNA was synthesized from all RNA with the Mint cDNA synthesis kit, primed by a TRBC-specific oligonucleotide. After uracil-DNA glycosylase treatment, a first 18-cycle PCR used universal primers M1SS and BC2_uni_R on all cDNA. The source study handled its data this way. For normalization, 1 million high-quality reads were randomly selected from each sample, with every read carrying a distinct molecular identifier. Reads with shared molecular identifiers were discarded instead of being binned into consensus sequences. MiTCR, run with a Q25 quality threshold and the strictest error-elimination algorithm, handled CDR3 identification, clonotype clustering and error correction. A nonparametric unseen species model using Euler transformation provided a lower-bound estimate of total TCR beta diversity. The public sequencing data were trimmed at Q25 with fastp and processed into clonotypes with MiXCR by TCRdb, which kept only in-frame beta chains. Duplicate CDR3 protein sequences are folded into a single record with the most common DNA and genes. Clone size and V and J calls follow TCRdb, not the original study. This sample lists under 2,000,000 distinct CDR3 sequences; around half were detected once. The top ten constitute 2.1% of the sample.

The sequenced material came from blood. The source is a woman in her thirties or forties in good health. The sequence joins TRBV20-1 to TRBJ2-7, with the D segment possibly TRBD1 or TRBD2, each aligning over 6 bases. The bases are TGCAGTGCTAGAGCCCCCCCGGGGGCGAGATCCTACGAGCAGTACTTC. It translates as CSARAPPGARSYEQYF.